Listed below are T cell receptor beta chains from one sample, sequenced in a study of human T cells and chemical hapten exposure. TCRdb reanalysed the RACE reads using MiXCR and keeps one entry per CDR3 protein. The data show 40,000 or so distinct CDR3 sequences, 4% seen once. The sequencing used whole blood, collected in connection with sensitization to the hapten diphenylcyclopropenone (DPC). These receptors all come from a man in his fifties with alopecia areata. Some clones in this sample may be carry-over from other donors' samples. The CDR3 runs from the conserved cysteine through the conserved F or W. Fields, in order: clone size, D gene, J gene, V gene, CDR3 DNA, CDR3 protein. A D gene is named only where the DNA matches it firmly. Size is stated as how often the clone was seen (once, few, many) or a class if it is expanded.

>many|NA|TRBJ2-5|TRBV10-3
TGTGCCATCAGCGTCTCCATTCAGGGGCAGCAGACCCAGTACTTC
CAISVSIQGQQTQYF
>few|NA|TRBJ2-3|TRBV12-3/TRBV12-4
TGTGCCAGCACGGGAGGCACAGATACGCAGTATTTT
CASTGGTDTQYF
>many|NA|TRBJ2-5|TRBV10-3
TGTGCCATCAGTGAGTCGACTCCGGGAGTAGGAGAGACCCAGTACTTC
CAISESTPGVGETQYF
>many|NA|TRBJ1-1|TRBV27
TGTGCCAGCAGTTCTGGAACGACTCGGGAGACTGAAGCTTTCTTT
CASSSGTTRETEAFF
>many|TRBD2|TRBJ2-5|TRBV25-1
TGTGCCAGCAGTGGCCTAGCGGGAATGGAGACCCAGTACTTC
CASSGLAGMETQYF
>many|NA|TRBJ2-2|TRBV3-1
TGTGCCAGCAGCAAATTCCAGAGGATAGTTTCTGGTGGGGAGCTGTTTTTT
CASSKFQRIVSGGELFF
>many|TRBD2|TRBJ2-3|TRBV2
TGTGCCAGCAGTAGGACTAGCGAGTTCACAGATACGCAGTATTTT
CASSRTSEFTDTQYF
>many|NA|TRBJ1-6|TRBV20-1
TGCAGTGCTAGAGAGGGCTTTAGTATGCATTCACCCCTCCACTTT
CSAREGFSMHSPLHF
>many|NA|TRBJ2-6|TRBV29-1
TGCAGCGTTGGGGTCGGTAGCTCTGGGGCCAACGTCCTGACTTTC
CSVGVGSSGANVLTF
>few|NA|TRBJ2-3|TRBV7-2
TGTGCCAGCAGCTTAGCGCAAGGCAGCCGGGATGCGCAGTATTTT
CASSLAQGSRDAQYF
>many|TRBD2|TRBJ2-7|TRBV7-2
TGTGCCAGCAGCCCCACTAGCGAGACCTACGAGCAGTACTTC
CASSPTSETYEQYF
>many|NA|TRBJ1-2|TRBV11-2
TGTGCCAGCAGCTTAGAGTATGGGATTGCAGGGAGCGGCTACACCTTC
CASSLEYGIAGSGYTF
>many|NA|TRBJ2-3|TRBV3-1
TGTGCCAGCAGCCAAGAGAGAGGCTTCGAAGATACGCAGTATTTT
CASSQERGFEDTQYF
>many|TRBD2|TRBJ2-7|TRBV29-1
TGCAGCGGCAAACTAGCGGGAGGGTACGAGCAGTACTTC
CSGKLAGGYEQYF
>few|NA|TRBJ2-3|TRBV2
TGTGCCAGCAGTGAAGCGCTGAGTTCAGATACGCAGTATTTT
CASSEALSSDTQYF
>many|TRBD2|TRBJ2-3|TRBV7-9
TGTGCCAGCAGCTTGACTAGCGGAGATACGCAGTATTTT
CASSLTSGDTQYF
>many|TRBD1|TRBJ1-5|TRBV28
TGTGCCAGCAGCATCTCCGGGACAGCTTATAGCAATCAGCCCCAGCATTTT
CASSISGTAYSNQPQHF
>many|NA|TRBJ2-7|TRBV6-1
TGTGCCAGCAGTAGGGTCCCCGGAGGGGACGAGCAGTACTTC
CASSRVPGGDEQYF
>many|TRBD2|TRBJ2-7|TRBV29-1
TGCAGCGTTGAAAGTCTGCTAGCGGGAGGTGAGCAGTACTTC
CSVESLLAGGEQYF
>many|NA|TRBJ2-6|TRBV25-1
TGTGCCAGCAGTTCCCCGGGGGCCAACGTCCTGACTTTC
CASSSPGANVLTF
>many|NA|TRBJ2-1|TRBV7-2
TGTGCCAGCAGCATAAACTACAATGAGCAGTTCTTC
CASSINYNEQFF
>many|NA|TRBJ2-7|TRBV28
TGTGCCAGCAGCGTCATCCGGCAGGGTGAGCAGTACTTC
CASSVIRQGEQYF
>many|TRBD2|TRBJ2-7|TRBV20-1
TGCAGTGCTAGCCAAATCGGACTAGCGGGAGTGTTTAGCGAGCAGTACTTC
CSASQIGLAGVFSEQYF
>many|TRBD2|TRBJ2-1|TRBV29-1
TGCAGCGTCACCCGCGGACTAGCGGGAGACCGGGAGCAGTTCTTC
CSVTRGLAGDREQFF
>many|TRBD1|TRBJ1-1|TRBV4-1
TGCGCCAGCAGCCAACGACAGGGGATGAACACTGAAGCTTTCTTT
CASSQRQGMNTEAFF
>few|NA|TRBJ2-3|TRBV5-1
TGCGCCAGCAGCCTGGGACCCTCCGGGTATACGCAGTATTTT
CASSLGPSGYTQYF